This T cell receptor beta chain was found in a study of T-cell memory formation after mild COVID-19. About the research overall: Across donors, TCR clusters were largely donor specific.

J gave up 0 bases and V 5 bases, and 3 bases lay outside the gene matches. This CDR3 is built from 15 residues. Germline CDR1 reads MNHEY; CDR2 reads SVGAGI. Study findings and constraints: The study found balanced CD4/CD8 in clones contracting day 15 to 85 and a CD4+ lean in later expanders. Those CD4+ clones that contracted were mainly in CM and EM (CD8+ ones in EMRA).

Each CDR3 protein is one row after TCRdb ran MiXCR on the 5' RACE reads. The profile shows about 430,000 distinct CDR3 sequences, 20% to 25% of them singletons. This clonotype was seen only a few times. The antigen remains unidentified. This chain links TRBV6-5 with TRBJ2-5; 10 nucleotides align to TRBD1. This clonotype was obtained from an adult woman who had mild COVID-19 (a few samples of this study predate the infection). Cell type and time point are not known. Specimen: PBMCs or a T cell subset sorted from them (not recorded which). CDR3 in amino acids: CASSKDRGYQETQYF. For the CDR3, the DNA is TGTGCCAGCAGTAAGGACAGGGGGTACCAAGAGACCCAGTACTTC.